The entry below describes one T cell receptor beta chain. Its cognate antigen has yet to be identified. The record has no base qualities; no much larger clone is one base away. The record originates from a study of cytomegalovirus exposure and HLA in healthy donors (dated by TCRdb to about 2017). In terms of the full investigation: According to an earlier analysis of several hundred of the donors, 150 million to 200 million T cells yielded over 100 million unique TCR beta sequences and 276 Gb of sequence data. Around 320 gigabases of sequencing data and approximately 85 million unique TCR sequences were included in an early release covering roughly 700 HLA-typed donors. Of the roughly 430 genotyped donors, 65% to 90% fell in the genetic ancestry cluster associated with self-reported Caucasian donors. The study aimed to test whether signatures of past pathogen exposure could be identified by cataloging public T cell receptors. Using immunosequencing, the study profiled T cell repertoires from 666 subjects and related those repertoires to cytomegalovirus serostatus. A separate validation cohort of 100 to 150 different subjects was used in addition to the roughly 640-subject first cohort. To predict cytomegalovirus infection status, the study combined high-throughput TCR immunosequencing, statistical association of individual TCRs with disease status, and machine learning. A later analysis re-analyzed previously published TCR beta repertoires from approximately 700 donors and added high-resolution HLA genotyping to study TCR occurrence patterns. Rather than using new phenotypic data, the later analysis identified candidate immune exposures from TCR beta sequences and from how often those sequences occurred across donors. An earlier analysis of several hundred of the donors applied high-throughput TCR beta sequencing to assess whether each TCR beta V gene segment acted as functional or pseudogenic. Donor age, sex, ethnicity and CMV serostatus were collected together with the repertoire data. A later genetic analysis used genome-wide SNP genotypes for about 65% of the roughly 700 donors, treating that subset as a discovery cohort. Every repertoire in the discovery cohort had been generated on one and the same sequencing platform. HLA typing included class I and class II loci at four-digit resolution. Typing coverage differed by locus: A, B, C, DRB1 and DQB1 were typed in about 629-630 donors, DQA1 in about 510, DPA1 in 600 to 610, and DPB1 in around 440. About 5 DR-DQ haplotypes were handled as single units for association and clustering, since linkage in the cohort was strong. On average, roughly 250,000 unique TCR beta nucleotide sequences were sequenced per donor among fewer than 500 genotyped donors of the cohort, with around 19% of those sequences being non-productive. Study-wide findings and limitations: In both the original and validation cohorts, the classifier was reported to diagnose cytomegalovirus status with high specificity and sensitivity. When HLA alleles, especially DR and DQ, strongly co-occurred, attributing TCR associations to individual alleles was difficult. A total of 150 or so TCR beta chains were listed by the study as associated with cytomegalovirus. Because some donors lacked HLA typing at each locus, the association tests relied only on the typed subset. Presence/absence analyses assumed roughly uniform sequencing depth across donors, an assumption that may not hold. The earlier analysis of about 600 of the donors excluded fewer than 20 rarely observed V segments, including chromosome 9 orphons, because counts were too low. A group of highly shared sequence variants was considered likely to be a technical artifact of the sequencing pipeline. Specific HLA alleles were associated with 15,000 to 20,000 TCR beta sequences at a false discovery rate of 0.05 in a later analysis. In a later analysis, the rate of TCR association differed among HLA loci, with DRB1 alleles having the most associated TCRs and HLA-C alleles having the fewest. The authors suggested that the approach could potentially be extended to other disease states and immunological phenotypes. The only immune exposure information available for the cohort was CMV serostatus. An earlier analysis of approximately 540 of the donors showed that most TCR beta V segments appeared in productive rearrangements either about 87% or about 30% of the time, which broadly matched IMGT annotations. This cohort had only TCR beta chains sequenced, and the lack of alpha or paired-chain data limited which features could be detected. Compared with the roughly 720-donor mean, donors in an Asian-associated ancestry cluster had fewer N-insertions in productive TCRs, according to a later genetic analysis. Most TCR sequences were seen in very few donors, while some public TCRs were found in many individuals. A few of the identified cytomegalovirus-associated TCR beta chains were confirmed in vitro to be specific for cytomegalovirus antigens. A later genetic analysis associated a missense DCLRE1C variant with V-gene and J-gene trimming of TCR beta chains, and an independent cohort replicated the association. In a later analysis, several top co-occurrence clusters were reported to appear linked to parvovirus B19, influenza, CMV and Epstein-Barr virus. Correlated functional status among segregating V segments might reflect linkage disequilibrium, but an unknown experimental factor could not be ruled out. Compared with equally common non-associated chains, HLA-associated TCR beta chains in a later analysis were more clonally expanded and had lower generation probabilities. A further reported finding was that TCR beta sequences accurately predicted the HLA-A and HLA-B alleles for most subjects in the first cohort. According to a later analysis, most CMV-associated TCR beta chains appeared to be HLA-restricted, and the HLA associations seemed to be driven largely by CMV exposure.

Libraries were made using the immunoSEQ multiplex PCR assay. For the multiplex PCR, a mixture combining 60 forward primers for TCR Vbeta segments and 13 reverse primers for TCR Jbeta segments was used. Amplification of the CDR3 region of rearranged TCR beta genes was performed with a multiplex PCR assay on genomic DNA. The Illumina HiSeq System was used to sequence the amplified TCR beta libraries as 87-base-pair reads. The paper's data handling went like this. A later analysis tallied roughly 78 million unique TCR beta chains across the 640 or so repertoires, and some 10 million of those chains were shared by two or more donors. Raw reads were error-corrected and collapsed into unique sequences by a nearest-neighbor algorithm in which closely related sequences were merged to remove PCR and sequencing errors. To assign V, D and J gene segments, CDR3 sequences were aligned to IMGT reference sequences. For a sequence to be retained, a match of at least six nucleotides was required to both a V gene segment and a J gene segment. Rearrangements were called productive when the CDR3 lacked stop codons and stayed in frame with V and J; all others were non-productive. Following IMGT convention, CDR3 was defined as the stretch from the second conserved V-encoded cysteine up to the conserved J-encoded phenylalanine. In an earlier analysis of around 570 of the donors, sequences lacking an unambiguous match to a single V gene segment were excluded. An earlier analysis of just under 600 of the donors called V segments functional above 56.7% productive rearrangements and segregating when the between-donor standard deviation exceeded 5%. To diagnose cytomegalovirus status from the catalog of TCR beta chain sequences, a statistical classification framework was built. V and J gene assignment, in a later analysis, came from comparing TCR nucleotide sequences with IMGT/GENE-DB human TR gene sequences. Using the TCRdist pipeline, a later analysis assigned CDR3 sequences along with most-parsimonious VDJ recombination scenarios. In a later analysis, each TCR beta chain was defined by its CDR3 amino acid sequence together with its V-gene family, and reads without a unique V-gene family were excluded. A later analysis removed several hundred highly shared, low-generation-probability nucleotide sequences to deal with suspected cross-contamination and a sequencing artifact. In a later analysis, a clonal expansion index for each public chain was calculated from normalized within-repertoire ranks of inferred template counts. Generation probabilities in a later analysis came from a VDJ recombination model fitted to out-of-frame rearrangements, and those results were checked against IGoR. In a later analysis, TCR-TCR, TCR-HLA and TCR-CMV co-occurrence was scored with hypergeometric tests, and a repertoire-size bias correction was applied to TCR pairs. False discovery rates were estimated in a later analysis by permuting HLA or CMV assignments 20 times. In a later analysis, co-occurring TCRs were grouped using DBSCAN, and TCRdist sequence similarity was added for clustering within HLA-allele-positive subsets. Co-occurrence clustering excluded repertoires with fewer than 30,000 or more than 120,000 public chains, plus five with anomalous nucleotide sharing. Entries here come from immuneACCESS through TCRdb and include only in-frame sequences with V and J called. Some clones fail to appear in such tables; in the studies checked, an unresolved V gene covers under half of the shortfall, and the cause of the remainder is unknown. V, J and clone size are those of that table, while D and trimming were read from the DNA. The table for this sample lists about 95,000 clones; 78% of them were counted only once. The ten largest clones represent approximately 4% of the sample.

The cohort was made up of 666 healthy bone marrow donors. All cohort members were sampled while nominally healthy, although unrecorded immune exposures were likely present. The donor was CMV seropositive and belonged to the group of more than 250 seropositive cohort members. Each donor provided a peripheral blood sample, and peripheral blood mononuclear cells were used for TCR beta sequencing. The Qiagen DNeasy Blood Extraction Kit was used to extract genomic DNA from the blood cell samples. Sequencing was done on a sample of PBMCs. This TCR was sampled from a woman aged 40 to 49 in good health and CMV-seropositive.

The CDR3 corresponds to CASSPFLLAGVDLEQYF. The DNA reads TGTGCCAGCAGCCCATTTTTGCTAGCGGGAGTAGATCTCGAGCAGTACTTC. The rearrangement combines TRBV11-2 with TRBJ2-7; 10 bases in the middle match TRBD2. The germline V gene specifies SGHAT as CDR1 and FQNNGV as CDR2. V trim: 5 bases; J trim: 6 bases; unmatched bases: 16. Its CDR3 holds 17 amino acids, cysteine through phenylalanine. Only the CDR3 part of the read is kept: 51 bases, read in frame from the first base.